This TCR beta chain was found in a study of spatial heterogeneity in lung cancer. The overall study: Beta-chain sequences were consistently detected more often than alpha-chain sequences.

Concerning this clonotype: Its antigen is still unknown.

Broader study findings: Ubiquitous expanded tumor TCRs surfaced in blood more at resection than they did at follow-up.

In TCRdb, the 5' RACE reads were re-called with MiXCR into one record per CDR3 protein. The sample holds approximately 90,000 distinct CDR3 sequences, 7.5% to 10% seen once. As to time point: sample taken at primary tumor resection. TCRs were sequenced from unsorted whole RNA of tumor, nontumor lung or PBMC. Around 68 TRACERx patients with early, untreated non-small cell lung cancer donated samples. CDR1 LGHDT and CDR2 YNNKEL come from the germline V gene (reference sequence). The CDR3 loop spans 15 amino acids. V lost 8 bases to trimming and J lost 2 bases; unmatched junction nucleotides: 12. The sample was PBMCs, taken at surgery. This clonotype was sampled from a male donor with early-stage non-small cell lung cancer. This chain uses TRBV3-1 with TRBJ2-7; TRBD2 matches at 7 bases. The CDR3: CASSWLGGVTYEQYF. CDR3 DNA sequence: TGTGCCAGCTCCTGGTTGGGAGGGGTGACCTACGAGCAGTACTTC.